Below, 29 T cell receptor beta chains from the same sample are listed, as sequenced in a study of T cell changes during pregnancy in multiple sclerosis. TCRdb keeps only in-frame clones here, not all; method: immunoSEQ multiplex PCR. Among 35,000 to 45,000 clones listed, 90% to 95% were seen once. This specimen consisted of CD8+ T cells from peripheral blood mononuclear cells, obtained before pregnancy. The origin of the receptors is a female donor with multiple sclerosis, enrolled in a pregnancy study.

The CDR3: CASSLSGKDYEQYF. In DNA form, the CDR3 reads TGTGCCAGCAGCTTGTCCGGGAAGGACTACGAGCAGTACTTC. The chain recombines TRBV5-4 with TRBJ2-7, with a tentative D call TRBD2 (5 bases). This CDR3 is 14 amino acids long. Trimming stripped 1 base from V and 3 bases from J, with 11 bases between. Germline CDR1 reads SGHNT; CDR2 reads YYREEE (reference sequence).

For the CDR3, the DNA is TGTGCCAGCAGTTTAAGCGGGAGTGTCTACGAGCAGTACTTC. This sequence encodes CASSLSGSVYEQYF. The genes are TRBV27 and TRBJ2-7; TRBD2 agrees at 8 bases. The CDR3 has 14 residues. J was trimmed by 3 bases and V by 2 bases; bases with no gene match: 3. Germline assignment: CDR1 MNHEY and CDR2 SMNVEV (reference sequence).

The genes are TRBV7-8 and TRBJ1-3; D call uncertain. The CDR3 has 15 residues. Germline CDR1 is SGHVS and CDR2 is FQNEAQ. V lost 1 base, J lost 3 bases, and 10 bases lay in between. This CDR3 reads CASSLGFGGGNTIYF. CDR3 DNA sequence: TGTGCCAGCAGCTTAGGTTTCGGTGGTGGAAACACCATATATTTT.

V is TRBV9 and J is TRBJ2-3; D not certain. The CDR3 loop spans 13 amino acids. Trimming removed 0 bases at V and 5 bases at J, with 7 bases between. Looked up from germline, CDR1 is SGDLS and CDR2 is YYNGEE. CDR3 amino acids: CASSVDGGDTQYF. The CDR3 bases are TGTGCCAGCAGCGTAGACGGCGGAGATACGCAGTATTTT.

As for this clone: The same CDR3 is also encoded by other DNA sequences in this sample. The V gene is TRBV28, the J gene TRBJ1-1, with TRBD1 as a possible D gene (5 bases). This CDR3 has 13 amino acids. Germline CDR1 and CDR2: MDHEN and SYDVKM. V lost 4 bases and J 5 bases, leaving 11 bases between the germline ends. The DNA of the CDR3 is TGTGCCAGCAGTTCGGGGGGAGGGACTGAAGCTTTCTTT. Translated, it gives CASSSGGGTEAFF.

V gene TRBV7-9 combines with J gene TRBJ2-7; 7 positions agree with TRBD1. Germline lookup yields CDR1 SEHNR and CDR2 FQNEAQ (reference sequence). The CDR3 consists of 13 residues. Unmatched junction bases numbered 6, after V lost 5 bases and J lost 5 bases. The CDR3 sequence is CASSQTQGHEQYF. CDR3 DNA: TGTGCCAGCAGCCAGACACAGGGGCACGAGCAGTACTTC.

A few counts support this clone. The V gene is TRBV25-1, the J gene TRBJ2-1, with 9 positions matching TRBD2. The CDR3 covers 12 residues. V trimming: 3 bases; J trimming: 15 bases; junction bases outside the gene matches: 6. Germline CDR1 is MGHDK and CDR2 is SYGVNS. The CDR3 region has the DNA TGTGCCAGCAGTGATCTGGGACTAGCATGGTTCTTC. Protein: CASSDLGLAWFF.

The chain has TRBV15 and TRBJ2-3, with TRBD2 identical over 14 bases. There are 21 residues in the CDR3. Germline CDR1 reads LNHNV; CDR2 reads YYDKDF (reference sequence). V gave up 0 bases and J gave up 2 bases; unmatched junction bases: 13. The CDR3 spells CATSRDGTSGSPLIATDTQYF. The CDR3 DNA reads TGTGCCACCAGCAGAGATGGGACTAGCGGGAGCCCTCTAATCGCCACAGATACGCAGTATTTT.

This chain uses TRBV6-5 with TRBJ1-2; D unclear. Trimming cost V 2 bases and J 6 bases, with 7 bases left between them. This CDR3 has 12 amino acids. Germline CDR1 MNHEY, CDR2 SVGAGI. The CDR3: CASSYNGDGYTF. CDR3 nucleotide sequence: TGTGCCAGCAGTTACAACGGGGATGGCTACACCTTC.

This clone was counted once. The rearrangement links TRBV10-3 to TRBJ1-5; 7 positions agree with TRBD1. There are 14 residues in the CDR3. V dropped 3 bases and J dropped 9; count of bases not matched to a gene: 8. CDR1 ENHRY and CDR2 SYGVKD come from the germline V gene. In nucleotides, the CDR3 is TGTGCCATCAGTGATTCTGACAGGGACCCGCCCCAGCATTTT. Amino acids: CAISDSDRDPPQHF.

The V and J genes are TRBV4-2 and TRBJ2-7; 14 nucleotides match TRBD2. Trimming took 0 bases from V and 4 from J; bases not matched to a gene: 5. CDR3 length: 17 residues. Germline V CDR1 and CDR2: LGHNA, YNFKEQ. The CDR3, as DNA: TGTGCCAGCAGCCAAGAGGCGGGGACTAGCGGGAGTTACGAGCAGTACTTC. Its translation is CASSQEAGTSGSYEQYF.

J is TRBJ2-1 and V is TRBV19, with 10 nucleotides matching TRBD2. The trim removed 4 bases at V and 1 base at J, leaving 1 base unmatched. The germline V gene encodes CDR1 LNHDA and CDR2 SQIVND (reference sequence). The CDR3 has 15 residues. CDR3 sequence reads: CASSTGLASYNEQFF. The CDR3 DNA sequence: TGTGCCAGTAGTACGGGACTAGCGTCCTACAATGAGCAGTTCTTC. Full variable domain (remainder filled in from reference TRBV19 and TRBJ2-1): DGGITQSPKYLFRKEGQNVTLSCEQNLNHDAMYWYRQDPGQGLRLIYYSQIVNDFQKGDIAEGYSVSREKKESFPLTVTSAQKNPTAFYLCASSTGLASYNEQFFGPGTRLTVL.

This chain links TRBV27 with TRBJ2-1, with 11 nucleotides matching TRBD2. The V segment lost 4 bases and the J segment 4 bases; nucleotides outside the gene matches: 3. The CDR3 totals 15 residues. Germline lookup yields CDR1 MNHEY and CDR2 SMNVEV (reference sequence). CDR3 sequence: CASSSTSGSYNEQFF. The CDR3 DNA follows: TGTGCCAGCAGTTCTACTAGCGGGAGTTACAATGAGCAGTTCTTC.

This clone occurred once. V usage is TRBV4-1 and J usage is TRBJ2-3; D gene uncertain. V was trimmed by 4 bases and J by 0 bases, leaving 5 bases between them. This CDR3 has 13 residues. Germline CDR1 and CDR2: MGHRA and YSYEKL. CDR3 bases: TGCGCCAGCAGCCTATTTAGCACAGATACGCAGTATTTT. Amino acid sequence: CASSLFSTDTQYF.

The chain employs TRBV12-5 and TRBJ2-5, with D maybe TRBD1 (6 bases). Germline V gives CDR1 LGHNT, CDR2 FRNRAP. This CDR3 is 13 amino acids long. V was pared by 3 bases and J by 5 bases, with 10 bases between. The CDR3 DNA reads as TGTGCTAGTGGTTTAGGGGGTGGGGAGACCCAGTACTTC. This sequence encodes CASGLGGGETQYF.

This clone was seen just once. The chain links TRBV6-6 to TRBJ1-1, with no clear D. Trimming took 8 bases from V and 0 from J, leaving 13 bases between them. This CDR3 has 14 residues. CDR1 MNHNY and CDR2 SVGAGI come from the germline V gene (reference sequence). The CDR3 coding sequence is TGTGCCAGCTCCGATCGGGTCATGAACACTGAAGCTTTCTTT. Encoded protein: CASSDRVMNTEAFF.

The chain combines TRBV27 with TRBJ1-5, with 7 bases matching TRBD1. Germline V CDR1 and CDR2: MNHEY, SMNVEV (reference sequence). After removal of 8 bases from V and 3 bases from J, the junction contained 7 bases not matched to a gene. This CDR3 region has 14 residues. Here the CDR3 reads CASGLGTVNQPQHF. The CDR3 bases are TGTGCCAGCGGTCTTGGGACAGTCAATCAGCCCCAGCATTTT.

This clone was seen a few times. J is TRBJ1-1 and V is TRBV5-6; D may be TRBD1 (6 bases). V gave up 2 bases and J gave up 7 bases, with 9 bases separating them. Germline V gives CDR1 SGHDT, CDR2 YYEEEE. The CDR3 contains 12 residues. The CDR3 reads CASSLGGVEAFF. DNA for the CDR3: TGTGCCAGCAGCTTAGGGGGGGTTGAAGCTTTCTTT.

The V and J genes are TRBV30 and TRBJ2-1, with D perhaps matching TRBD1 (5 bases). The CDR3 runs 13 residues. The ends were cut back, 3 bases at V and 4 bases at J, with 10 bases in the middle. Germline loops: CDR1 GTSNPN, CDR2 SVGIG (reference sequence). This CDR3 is CAWRWTNYNEQFF. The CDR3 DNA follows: TGTGCCTGGAGGTGGACAAATTACAATGAGCAGTTCTTC.

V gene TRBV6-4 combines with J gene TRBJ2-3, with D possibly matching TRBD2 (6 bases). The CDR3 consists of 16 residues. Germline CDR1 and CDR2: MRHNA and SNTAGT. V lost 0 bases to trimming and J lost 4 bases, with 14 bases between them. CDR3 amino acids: CASSDSTSRGPDTQYF. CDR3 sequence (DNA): TGTGCCAGCAGTGACTCTACTAGCCGGGGACCAGATACGCAGTATTTT.

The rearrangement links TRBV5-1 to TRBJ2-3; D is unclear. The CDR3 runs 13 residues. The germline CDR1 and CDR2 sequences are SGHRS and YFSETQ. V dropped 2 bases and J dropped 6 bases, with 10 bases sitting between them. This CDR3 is CASSFVFGDTQYF. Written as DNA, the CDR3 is TGCGCCAGCAGCTTTGTATTCGGGGATACGCAGTATTTT.

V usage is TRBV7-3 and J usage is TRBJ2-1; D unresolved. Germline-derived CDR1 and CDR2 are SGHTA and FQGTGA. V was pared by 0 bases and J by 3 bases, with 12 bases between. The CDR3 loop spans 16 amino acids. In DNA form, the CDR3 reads TGTGCCAGCAGCTTAACGAGTAGTAAAAACTACAATGAGCAGTTCTTC. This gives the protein CASSLTSSKNYNEQFF.

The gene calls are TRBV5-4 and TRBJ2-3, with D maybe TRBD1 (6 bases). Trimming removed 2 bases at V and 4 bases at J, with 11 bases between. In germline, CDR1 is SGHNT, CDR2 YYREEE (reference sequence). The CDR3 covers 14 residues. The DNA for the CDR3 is TGTGCCAGCAGCTTAGGAGACAGGCCAGATACGCAGTATTTT. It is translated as CASSLGDRPDTQYF.

DNA for the CDR3: TGTGCCAGCAGTTTATTGGGACAGGGCTTTCAGCCCCAGCATTTT. Its translation: CASSLLGQGFQPQHF. The rearrangement uses TRBV28 and TRBJ1-5, with 9 bases fitting TRBD1. The trim removed 1 base at V and 6 bases at J, leaving 4 bases unmatched. The germline V gene has CDR1 MDHEN and CDR2 SYDVKM. CDR3 length equals 15 residues.

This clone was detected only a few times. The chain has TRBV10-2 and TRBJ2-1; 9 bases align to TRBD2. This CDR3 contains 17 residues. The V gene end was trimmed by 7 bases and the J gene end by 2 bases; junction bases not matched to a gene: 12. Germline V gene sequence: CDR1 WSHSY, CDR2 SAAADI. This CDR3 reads CASMEGSPSGAYNEQFF. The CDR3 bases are TGCGCCAGCATGGAAGGGTCCCCTAGCGGGGCCTACAATGAGCAGTTCTTC.

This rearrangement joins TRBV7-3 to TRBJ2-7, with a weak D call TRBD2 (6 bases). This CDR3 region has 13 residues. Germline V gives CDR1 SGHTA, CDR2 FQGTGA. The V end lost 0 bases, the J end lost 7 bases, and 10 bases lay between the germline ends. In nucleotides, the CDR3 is TGTGCCAGCAGCTTAACAGGGGCGGGGGAGCAGTACTTC. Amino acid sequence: CASSLTGAGEQYF.

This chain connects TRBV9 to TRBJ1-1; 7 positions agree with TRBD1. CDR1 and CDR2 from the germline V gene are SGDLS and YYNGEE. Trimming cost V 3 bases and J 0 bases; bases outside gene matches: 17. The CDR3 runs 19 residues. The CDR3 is CASSGPAGDPRGMNTEAFF. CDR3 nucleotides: TGTGCCAGCAGCGGACCGGCCGGGGACCCCAGGGGGATGAACACTGAAGCTTTCTTT.

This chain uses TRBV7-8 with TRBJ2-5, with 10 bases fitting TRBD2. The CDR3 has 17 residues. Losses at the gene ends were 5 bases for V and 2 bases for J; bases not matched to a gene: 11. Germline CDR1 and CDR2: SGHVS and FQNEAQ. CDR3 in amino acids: CASSLRGLAEVQETQYF. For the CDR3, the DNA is TGTGCCAGCAGCCTCCGCGGACTAGCGGAAGTTCAAGAGACCCAGTACTTC. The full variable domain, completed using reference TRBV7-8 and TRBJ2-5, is GAGVSQSPRYKVAKRGQDVALRCDPISGHVSLFWYQQALGQGPEFLTYFQNEAQLDKSGLPSDRFFAERPEGSVSTLKIQRTQQEDSAVYLCASSLRGLAEVQETQYFGPGTRLLVL.

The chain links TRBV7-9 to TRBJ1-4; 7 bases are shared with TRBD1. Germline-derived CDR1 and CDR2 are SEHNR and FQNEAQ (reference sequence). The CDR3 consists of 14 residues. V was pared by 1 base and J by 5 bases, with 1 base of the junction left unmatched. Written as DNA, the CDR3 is TGTGCCAGCAGCTTAGGGGGACAGAATGAAAAACTGTTTTTT. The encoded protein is CASSLGGQNEKLFF.